Reported below is one T cell receptor (beta chain). Its antigen remains unknown. RNA transcripts served as the template for amplifying TCR beta CDR3 regions. RT-PCR in the first round (using the HTBI primer set) targeted the TCR CDR3. TCRdb reprocessed the multiplex PCR reads via MiXCR and lists one record per CDR3 protein. In the table there are about 340,000 distinct CDR3 sequences, approximately 18% of which are singletons. This CDR3 has 14 residues. Germline V CDR1 and CDR2: MDHEN, SYDVKM. Trimming removed 6 bases at V and 4 bases at J, with 16 bases between. The entry originates in a study of T cells in Graves' hyperthyroidism and ophthalmopathy. Study-wide results and caveats: Ophthalmopathy and stable hyperthyroidism were told apart by a 13 V-J model. Most thyroid clonotypes expanded above 0.001 appeared in blood too.

The V call is TRBV28, the J call TRBJ2-7; tentatively, D is TRBD1 (6 bases). This clonotype was obtained from a woman aged 45-60 years with Graves' hyperthyroidism. The material sequenced was blood. CDR3: CASRPGQRVYEQYF. The CDR3 region has the DNA TGTGCCAGCAGGCCCGGACAGAGAGTGTACGAGCAGTACTTC.